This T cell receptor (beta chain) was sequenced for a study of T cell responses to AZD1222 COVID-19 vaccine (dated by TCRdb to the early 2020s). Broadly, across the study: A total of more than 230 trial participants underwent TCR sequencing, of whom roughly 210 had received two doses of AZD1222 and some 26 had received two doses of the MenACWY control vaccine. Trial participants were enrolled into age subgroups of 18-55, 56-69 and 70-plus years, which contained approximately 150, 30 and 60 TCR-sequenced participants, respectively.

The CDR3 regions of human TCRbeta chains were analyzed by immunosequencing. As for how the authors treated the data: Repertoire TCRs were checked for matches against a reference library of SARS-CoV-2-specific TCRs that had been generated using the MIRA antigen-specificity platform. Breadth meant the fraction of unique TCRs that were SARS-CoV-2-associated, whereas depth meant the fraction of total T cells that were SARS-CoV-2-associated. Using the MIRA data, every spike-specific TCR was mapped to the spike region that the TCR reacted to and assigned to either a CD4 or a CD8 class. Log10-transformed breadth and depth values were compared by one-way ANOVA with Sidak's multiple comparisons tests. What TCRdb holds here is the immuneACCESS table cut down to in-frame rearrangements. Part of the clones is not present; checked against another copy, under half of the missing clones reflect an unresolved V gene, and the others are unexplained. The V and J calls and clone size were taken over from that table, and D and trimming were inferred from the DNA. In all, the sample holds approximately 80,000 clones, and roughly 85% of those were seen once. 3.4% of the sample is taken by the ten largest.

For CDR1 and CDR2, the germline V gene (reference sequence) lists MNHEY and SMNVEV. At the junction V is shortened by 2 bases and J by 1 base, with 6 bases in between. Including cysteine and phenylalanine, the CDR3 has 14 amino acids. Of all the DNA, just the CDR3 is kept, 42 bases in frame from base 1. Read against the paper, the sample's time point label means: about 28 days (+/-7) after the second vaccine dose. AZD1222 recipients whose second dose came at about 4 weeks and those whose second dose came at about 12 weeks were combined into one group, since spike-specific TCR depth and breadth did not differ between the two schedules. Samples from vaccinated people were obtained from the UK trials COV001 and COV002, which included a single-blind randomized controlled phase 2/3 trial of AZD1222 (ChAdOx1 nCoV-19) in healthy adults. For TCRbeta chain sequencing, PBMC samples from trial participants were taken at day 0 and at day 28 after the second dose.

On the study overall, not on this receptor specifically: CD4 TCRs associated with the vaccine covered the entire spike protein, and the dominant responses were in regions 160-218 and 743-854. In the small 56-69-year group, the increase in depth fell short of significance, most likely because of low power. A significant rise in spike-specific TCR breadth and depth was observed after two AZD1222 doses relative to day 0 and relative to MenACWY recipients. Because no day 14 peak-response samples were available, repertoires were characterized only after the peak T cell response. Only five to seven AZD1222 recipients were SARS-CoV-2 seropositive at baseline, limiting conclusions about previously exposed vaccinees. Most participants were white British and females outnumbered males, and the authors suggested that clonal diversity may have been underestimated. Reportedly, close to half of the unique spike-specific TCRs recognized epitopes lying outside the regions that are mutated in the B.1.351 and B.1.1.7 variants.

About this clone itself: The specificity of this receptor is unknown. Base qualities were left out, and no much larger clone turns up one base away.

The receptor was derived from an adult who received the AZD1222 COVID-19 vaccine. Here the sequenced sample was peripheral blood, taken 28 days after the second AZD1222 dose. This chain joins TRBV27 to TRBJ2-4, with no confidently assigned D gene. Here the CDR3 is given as CASSLMGAKNIQYF. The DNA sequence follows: TGTGCCAGCAGTTTAATGGGGGCCAAAAACATTCAGTACTTC.